This T cell receptor beta chain was sequenced during a study of blood T cells in healthy people across ages. Study-level results: Estimated diversity, derived from one million T cells, was regarded as an underestimate. Diversity was higher, and naive CD4+ cells more numerous, in long-lived donors than in aged donors. Among T cells, TCR beta diversity per million cells dropped roughly linearly as age rose.

A second PCR of roughly 7 to 11 cycles used a sample-barcoded 5' primer and a J-beta primer mix. TCRdb re-called the 5' RACE reads with MiXCR, one entry per CDR3 protein. Of approximately 850,000 distinct CDR3 sequences listed, roughly 44% are singletons. This clonotype was seen at least ten times. Antigen unknown. CDR1 and CDR2 from the germline V gene are SGHRS and YFSETQ. The CDR3 consists of 14 residues. J gave up 4 bases and V 3 bases, and 3 bases lay outside the gene matches. The rearrangement links TRBV5-1 to TRBJ2-7, with TRBD1 identical over 11 bases. Sequencing used blood. The sequence was collected from a man aged 55 to 70 in good health. The CDR3 protein is CASSSGQGAYEQYF. CDR3 nucleotides: TGCGCCAGCAGCTCCGGACAGGGGGCATACGAGCAGTACTTC.